Listed below are T cell receptor beta chains from one sample, sequenced in a study of cytomegalovirus exposure and HLA in healthy donors. The repertoire was sequenced with immunoSEQ multiplex PCR; TCRdb's copy has only in-frame clones and lacks some. This table has under 150,000 clones, roughly 65% appearing once. Sequencing was done on a sample of PBMCs. All receptors come from a man in his forties in good health and CMV-seropositive. The CDR3 runs from the conserved cysteine through the conserved F or W. A D gene is named only where the DNA matches it firmly. Rows may omit the clone size; those that give it use once, few, many or a size class.

size: -
V: TRBV14
J: TRBJ2-7
D: TRBD2
DNA: TGTGCCAGCAGCCGCAGCGCTAGCGGCGAGCAGTACTTC
CDR3: CASSRSASGEQYF

size: -
V: TRBV4-2
J: TRBJ2-3
D: TRBD2
DNA: TGTGCCAGCAGCCAGCGGGGGGGCAGTGGAGATACGCAGTATTTT
CDR3: CASSQRGGSGDTQYF

size: -
V: TRBV7-3
J: TRBJ2-1
D: TRBD2
DNA: TGTGCCAGCAGCTTACTAGCGGGGGGAGGTGAGCAGTTCTTC
CDR3: CASSLLAGGGEQFF

size: -
V: TRBV27
J: TRBJ1-4
D: TRBD1
DNA: TGTGCCAGCAGTTTATACAGGGGGATTGGGGCAACTAATGAAAAACTGTTTTTT
CDR3: CASSLYRGIGATNEKLFF

size: once
V: TRBV27
J: TRBJ2-5
D: TRBD2
DNA: TGTGCCAGCACAAGAGCGGGGGTTAGGGGGGAGACCCAGTACTTC
CDR3: CASTRAGVRGETQYF

size: -
V: TRBV5-4
J: TRBJ2-6
D: -
DNA: TGTGCCAGCAGCCTGGCTAGGAGTACTGGGGCCAACGTCCTGACTTTC
CDR3: CASSLARSTGANVLTF

size: few
V: TRBV2
J: TRBJ2-3
D: TRBD2
DNA: TGTGCCAGCAGTATAGGACTAGCGACGACAGATACGCAGTATTTT
CDR3: CASSIGLATTDTQYF

size: -
V: TRBV2
J: TRBJ1-3
D: -
DNA: TGTGCCAGCAGTTTTTCCGACATGCGCTCTGGAAACACCATATATTTT
CDR3: CASSFSDMRSGNTIYF

size: -
V: TRBV19
J: TRBJ2-2
D: -
DNA: TGTGCCAGTAGTTTGAGGGCCTTTTTGTCCGGGGAGCTGTTTTTT
CDR3: CASSLRAFLSGELFF

size: -
V: TRBV28
J: TRBJ2-5
D: -
DNA: TGTGCCAGCAGTTTATACTCTGAGACCCAGTACTTC
CDR3: CASSLYSETQYF

size: -
V: TRBV5-6
J: TRBJ1-4
D: -
DNA: TGTGCCAGCAGCCAACAGAACACTAATGAAAAACTGTTTTTT
CDR3: CASSQQNTNEKLFF

size: -
V: TRBV6-1
J: TRBJ2-6
D: -
DNA: TGTGCCAGCAGTGAATGGGGGCCTACAGTCTCTGGGGCCAACGTCCTGACTTTC
CDR3: CASSEWGPTVSGANVLTF

size: -
V: TRBV27
J: TRBJ1-2
D: TRBD1
DNA: TGTGCCAGCAGTCCCCCGTCTTCCGGGACAGGGATATACACCTTC
CDR3: CASSPPSSGTGIYTF

size: -
V: TRBV4-3
J: TRBJ2-7
D: -
DNA: TGCGCCAGCAGCCAAGATGTAGGGGACGGGGGATACGAGCAGTACTTC
CDR3: CASSQDVGDGGYEQYF

size: -
V: TRBV7-3
J: TRBJ2-1
D: TRBD2
DNA: TGTGCCAGCAGCCAAACTAGCGGAGGGGGTTCGGGATACAATGAGCAGTTCTTC
CDR3: CASSQTSGGGSGYNEQFF

size: few
V: TRBV5-1
J: TRBJ2-5
D: TRBD2
DNA: TGCGCCAGCAGCTTGGGGCGGGGGGTCACCCAAGAGACCCAGTACTTC
CDR3: CASSLGRGVTQETQYF

size: -
V: TRBV15
J: TRBJ2-1
D: TRBD2
DNA: TGTGCCACCAGCGGCCTACTAGCGGTCAGCTACAATGAGCAGTTCTTC
CDR3: CATSGLLAVSYNEQFF

size: few
V: TRBV7-2
J: TRBJ2-1
D: TRBD2
DNA: TGTGCCATTCGACTAGCGGGAGCCATCGATGAGCAGTTCTTC
CDR3: CAIRLAGAIDEQFF

size: -
V: TRBV28
J: TRBJ1-1
D: -
DNA: TGTGCCAGCAGTTTACTGGGCTTCGCCGGAGGGAACACTGAAGCTTTCTTT
CDR3: CASSLLGFAGGNTEAFF

size: -
V: TRBV10-2
J: TRBJ2-1
D: -
DNA: TGCGCCAGCAGTCCTGGACAGACCAATGAGCAGTTCTTC
CDR3: CASSPGQTNEQFF

size: -
V: TRBV19
J: TRBJ2-7
D: TRBD2
DNA: TGTGCCAGTAGTACTAGCGGGAGCTCCTACGAGCAGTACTTC
CDR3: CASSTSGSSYEQYF

size: -
V: TRBV7-2
J: TRBJ2-7
D: TRBD1
DNA: TGTGCCAGCAGCCCTAGTGTGACAGGGGGTCTCCTCGAGCAGTACTTC
CDR3: CASSPSVTGGLLEQYF

size: -
V: TRBV25-1
J: TRBJ2-3
D: -
DNA: TGTGCCAGCAGTGAAGGGGCGAACACAGATACGCAGTATTTT
CDR3: CASSEGANTDTQYF

size: -
V: TRBV10-3
J: TRBJ2-7
D: TRBD1
DNA: TGTGCCATCAGGGCAGGAGTCGGGACAGGGAGTCCCTACGAGCAGTACTTC
CDR3: CAIRAGVGTGSPYEQYF

size: few
V: TRBV5-4
J: TRBJ2-5
D: TRBD2
DNA: TGTGCCAGCAGCTTCACCGGGGGGATGGAGGAGACCCAGTACTTC
CDR3: CASSFTGGMEETQYF

size: -
V: TRBV6-5
J: TRBJ1-5
D: -
DNA: TGTGCCAGCAGTCGGACACCCAATCAGCCCCAGCATTTT
CDR3: CASSRTPNQPQHF

size: -
V: TRBV7-2
J: TRBJ1-4
D: TRBD1
DNA: TGTGCCAGCAGCCTCCGGGCGACAGGGGGTGAAAAACTGTTTTTT
CDR3: CASSLRATGGEKLFF

size: -
V: TRBV10-3
J: TRBJ2-7
D: TRBD2
DNA: TGTGCCATCAGTGGGGGGGGCTACGAGCAGTACTTC
CDR3: CAISGGGYEQYF

size: -
V: TRBV29-1
J: TRBJ2-6
D: -
DNA: TGCAGCGCAACATATCACTCTGGGGCCAACGTCCTGACTTTC
CDR3: CSATYHSGANVLTF

size: -
V: TRBV18
J: TRBJ2-5
D: TRBD1
DNA: TGTGCCAGCTCTTGGACAGGGGAGGGAGAGACCCAGTACTTC
CDR3: CASSWTGEGETQYF

size: once
V: TRBV4-1
J: TRBJ2-5
D: TRBD1
DNA: TGCGCCAGCAGCCAAGATCTTCAGGGGGCGCCCCAGGAGACCCAGTACTTC
CDR3: CASSQDLQGAPQETQYF

size: -
V: TRBV6-4
J: TRBJ2-2
D: -
DNA: TGTGCCAGCAGTGTGGGGGGATTCACCGGGGAGCTGTTTTTT
CDR3: CASSVGGFTGELFF

size: -
V: TRBV27
J: TRBJ2-7
D: TRBD1
DNA: TGTGCCAGCAGTCGTCCGGGACAGGGGGCAAGGGAGCAGTACTTC
CDR3: CASSRPGQGAREQYF

size: few
V: TRBV6-6
J: TRBJ2-3
D: TRBD1
DNA: TGTGCCAGCAGAAATGACAGGGGATTCACAGATACGCAGTATTTT
CDR3: CASRNDRGFTDTQYF

size: -
V: TRBV4-1
J: TRBJ1-5
D: -
DNA: TGCGCCAGCAGCCCGCTCGGGAGGCAGCCCCAGCATTTT
CDR3: CASSPLGRQPQHF

size: -
V: TRBV7-7
J: TRBJ1-6
D: TRBD1
DNA: TGTGCCAGCAGCTTAGGCAGGGGGAATTCACCCCTCCACTTT
CDR3: CASSLGRGNSPLHF

size: -
V: TRBV4-1
J: TRBJ2-7
D: TRBD1
DNA: TGCGCCAGCAGCCATCCCGGGACAGGGGACTACGAGCAGTACTTC
CDR3: CASSHPGTGDYEQYF

size: -
V: TRBV10-3
J: TRBJ2-2
D: -
DNA: TGTGCCATCAGAACTTTGGGGGGAGACACCGGGGAGCTGTTTTTT
CDR3: CAIRTLGGDTGELFF

size: -
V: TRBV28
J: TRBJ1-5
D: TRBD1
DNA: TGTGCCAGCAGCCGCGAAGGGGGCAGAAGCAATCAGCCCCAGCATTTT
CDR3: CASSREGGRSNQPQHF

size: -
V: TRBV5-1
J: TRBJ2-3
D: -
DNA: TGCGCCAGCAACGCTGGCAGCACAGATACGCAGTATTTT
CDR3: CASNAGSTDTQYF

size: -
V: TRBV6-5
J: TRBJ1-1
D: -
DNA: TGTGCCAGCAAGCTCGGGACAACTCACACTGAAGCTTTCTTT
CDR3: CASKLGTTHTEAFF

size: -
V: TRBV14
J: TRBJ2-1
D: -
DNA: TGTGCCAGCAGCCCCACACAGGGCTCCTACAATGAGCAGTTCTTC
CDR3: CASSPTQGSYNEQFF

size: -
V: TRBV20-1
J: TRBJ2-5
D: -
DNA: TGCAGTGCTAGCGGGGGAGAGACCCAGTACTTC
CDR3: CSASGGETQYF

size: -
V: TRBV5-8
J: TRBJ2-1
D: TRBD2
DNA: TGTGCCAGCAGCTCTCCGGGACTAGCGGGGAAGGAGCAGTTCTTC
CDR3: CASSSPGLAGKEQFF

size: -
V: TRBV2
J: TRBJ2-7
D: TRBD1
DNA: TGTGCCAGCGTGGCCGGGACAGGGGGCGACTACGAGCAGTACTTC
CDR3: CASVAGTGGDYEQYF

size: -
V: TRBV7-3
J: TRBJ2-7
D: TRBD2
DNA: TGTGCCAGCAGCTCGGGACTAGGAAAGTCCTACGAGCAGTACTTC
CDR3: CASSSGLGKSYEQYF

size: -
V: TRBV5-4
J: TRBJ2-7
D: -
DNA: TGTGCCAGCAGCTTAAGCATTAACCACGAGCAGTACTTC
CDR3: CASSLSINHEQYF

size: -
V: TRBV2
J: TRBJ2-5
D: -
DNA: TGTGCCAGCAGTGAACGGAAAGGGGGAGAGACCCAGTACTTC
CDR3: CASSERKGGETQYF

size: -
V: TRBV5-4
J: TRBJ2-7
D: -
DNA: TGTGCCAGCAGCTTGATAAGGGGAACGTTCGATTACTACGAGCAGTACTTC
CDR3: CASSLIRGTFDYYEQYF

size: -
V: TRBV6-5
J: TRBJ2-7
D: TRBD1
DNA: TGTGCCAGCAGTTCCGGGGACAGGGTATCCTACGAGCAGTACTTC
CDR3: CASSSGDRVSYEQYF

size: -
V: TRBV9
J: TRBJ2-2
D: TRBD2
DNA: TGTGCCAGCAGCGTAGGACTAGCGGGGGGGCTGAGAGGAACCGGGGAGCTGTTTTTT
CDR3: CASSVGLAGGLRGTGELFF

size: -
V: TRBV21-1
J: TRBJ2-7
D: -
DNA: TGTGCCAGCAGCCCCCGGACTAGCGGGGGGGTCTCCTACGAGCAGTACTTC
CDR3: CASSPRTSGGVSYEQYF

size: -
V: TRBV6-4
J: TRBJ2-6
D: TRBD2
DNA: TGTGCCAGCAGTGAGCGGGAGGATACAGGGGCCAACGTCCTGACTTTC
CDR3: CASSEREDTGANVLTF

size: -
V: TRBV29-1
J: TRBJ2-7
D: TRBD2
DNA: TGCAGCGTTGAGGCCCGGGAGGCATCCTACGAGCAGTACTTC
CDR3: CSVEAREASYEQYF